This T cell receptor (beta chain) was profiled in a study of cytomegalovirus exposure and HLA in healthy donors. The V end lost 4 bases, the J end lost 3 bases, and 12 bases lay between the germline ends. The CDR3 loop spans 13 amino acids. Germline values: CDR1 GTSNPN, CDR2 SVGIG (reference sequence). The PCR ran on 60 Vbeta and 13 Jbeta primers. This table comes from immunoSEQ multiplex PCR, and its TCRdb copy is limited to in-frame clones, with some not included. The table records about 270,000 clones, approximately 90% of them present only once. Notes on this clone: Its antigen is unidentified.

Findings and limits, study-wide: TRBV6-2, TRBV6-3 and some other V segments were unresolvable in 87-base-pair reads. A few of the chains that were CMV-associated were confirmed in vitro to be specific for CMV antigens. Many donors shared some public TCRs, even though most TCR sequences were rare. Later analysis identified a missense DCLRE1C variant that was linked to TCR beta V- and J-gene trimming.

Sequenced sample: PBMCs. V usage is TRBV30 and J usage is TRBJ2-5; D possibly corresponds to TRBD2 (7 bases). This TCR came from a man aged 40-55 years in good health and CMV-seropositive. Here the CDR3 reads CAWTRGREETQYF. The CDR3 nucleotides are TGTGCCTGGACGAGGGGGAGGGAAGAGACCCAGTACTTC.